One sample yielded the 6 T cell receptor beta chains listed below, sequenced in a study of CD8 T cells in Susac syndrome. RNA amounts of about 0.5 to 1 ug underwent reverse transcription with random hexamers. Using its own MiXCR run on the immunoSEQ multiplex PCR reads, TCRdb lists one record per CDR3 protein. The sample contains roughly 110,000 distinct CDR3 sequences, approximately 94% of which appear only once. What was sequenced was CD8+ T cells from PBMCs. Receptor source: a human donor with Susac syndrome.

The gene calls are TRBV9 and TRBJ2-1, with D possibly matching TRBD1 (6 bases). With 5 bases removed from V and 4 bases from J, the gap between germline ends came to 19 bases. Germline V lookup: CDR1 SGDLS, CDR2 YYNGEE. The CDR3 spans 16 residues. CDR3 coding DNA: TGTGCCAGCAGGGCTTCATCCGGGGACAAATACAATGAGCAGTTCTTC. Protein product: CASRASSGDKYNEQFF.

The sample holds one count of this clonotype. The V gene is TRBV2, the J gene TRBJ2-3; weak D call: TRBD2 (5 bases). This CDR3 is 11 amino acids long. CDR1 is SNHLY, CDR2 FYNNEI, per germline. Trimming removed 9 bases from V and 2 bases from J, with 6 bases in between. CDR3 in amino acids: CARRDTDTQYF. For the CDR3, the DNA is TGTGCCAGACGGGACACAGATACGCAGTATTTT.

The genes are TRBV7-9 and TRBJ2-5, with 9 bases aligning to TRBD2. V trimming: 5 bases; J trimming: 4 bases; junction bases outside the gene matches: 11. The CDR3 contains 16 residues. From germline, CDR1 is SEHNR and CDR2 FQNEAQ (reference sequence). The CDR3 loop is CASSQQAGGERETQYF. The CDR3 bases are TGTGCCAGCAGCCAGCAAGCGGGGGGCGAACGAGAGACCCAGTACTTC.

The genes are TRBV6-5 and TRBJ1-2, with 8 positions matching TRBD1. Trimming removed 6 bases from V and 5 bases from J; junction bases left unmatched: 11. Per the germline V gene, CDR1 is MNHEY and CDR2 is SVGAGI. The CDR3 runs 15 residues. CDR3 in DNA: TGTGCCAGCAGCACCGCCGGGACAGGATGGTATGGCTACACCTTC. As protein: CASSTAGTGWYGYTF.

V and J are TRBV4-3 and TRBJ2-3, with a possible D match to TRBD2 (6 bases). V lost 4 bases and J 0 bases, leaving 11 bases between the germline ends. The CDR3 is 15 residues long. Germline V gene lookup returns CDR1 LGHNA and CDR2 YSLEER. CDR3 DNA sequence: TGCGCCAGCAGCCCCTACGGGAGTAGCACAGATACGCAGTATTTT. Its translation is CASSPYGSSTDTQYF.

The chain uses TRBV9 and TRBJ2-3; 9 bases match TRBD2. CDR3 size: 17 residues. Germline CDR1 is SGDLS and CDR2 is YYNGEE. Losses at the gene ends were 4 bases for V and 4 bases for J; bases not matched to a gene: 13. This chain's CDR3 is CASSSPPWRGGSDTQYF. In DNA, the CDR3 is TGTGCCAGCAGCTCTCCTCCGTGGCGGGGGGGATCAGATACGCAGTATTTT.